Sequencing of this T cell receptor beta chain was carried out in a study of T cell responses to AZD1222 COVID-19 vaccine. TCRdb's copy holds only in-frame clones and misses some; the assay was immunoSEQ multiplex PCR. The data show roughly 120,000 clones, 80% to 90% seen once. V trimming: 1 base; J trimming: 7 bases; junction bases outside the gene matches: 7. The length of the CDR3 is 15 residues. Germline V gene data show CDR1 as SGHNT and CDR2 as YYREEE (reference sequence). Sequences were derived from peripheral blood, sampled on day 0 of MenACWY control vaccination. This TCR was recovered from an adult in good health. The chain employs TRBV5-4 and TRBJ2-2, with 7 positions matching TRBD2. CDR3 nucleotides: TGTGCCAGCAGCTTGCGAGGGAGGGGCGGCGGGGAGCTGTTTTTT. It translates to CASSLRGRGGGELFF.